This TCR beta chain comes out of a study of cytomegalovirus exposure and HLA in healthy donors. The CDR3 loop spans 15 amino acids. V lost 0 bases and J lost 11, with 17 bases in between. Germline V CDR1 and CDR2: SGHRS, YFSETQ. Data came from immunoSEQ multiplex PCR; TCRdb stores just in-frame clones and leaves some out. The table has 100,000 to 120,000 clones, about 85% seen once; the top ten hold approximately 2.9%. Sequencing used PBMCs. The sequence derives from a woman under 30 in good health and CMV-seronegative. V usage is TRBV5-1 and J usage is TRBJ1-4; possibly TRBD1 for D (5 bases). CDR3 residues: CASSLAGQGGDKLFF. In DNA form, the CDR3 reads TGCGCCAGCAGCTTGGCCGGGCAGGGAGGGGATAAACTGTTTTTT.